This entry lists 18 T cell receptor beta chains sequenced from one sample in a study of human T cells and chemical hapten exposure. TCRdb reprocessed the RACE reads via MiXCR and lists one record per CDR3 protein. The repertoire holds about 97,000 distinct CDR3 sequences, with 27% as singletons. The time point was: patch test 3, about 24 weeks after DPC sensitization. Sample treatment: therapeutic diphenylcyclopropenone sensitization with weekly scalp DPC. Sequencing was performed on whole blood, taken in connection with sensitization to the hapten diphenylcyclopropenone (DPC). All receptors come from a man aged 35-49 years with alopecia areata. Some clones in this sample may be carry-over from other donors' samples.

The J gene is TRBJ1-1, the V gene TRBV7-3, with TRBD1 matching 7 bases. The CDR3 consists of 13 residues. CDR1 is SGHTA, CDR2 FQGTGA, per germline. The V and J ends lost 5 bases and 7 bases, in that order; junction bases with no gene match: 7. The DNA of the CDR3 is TGTGCCAGCAGCCCAAGGCAGGGGGGTGAAGCTTTCTTT. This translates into CASSPRQGGEAFF.

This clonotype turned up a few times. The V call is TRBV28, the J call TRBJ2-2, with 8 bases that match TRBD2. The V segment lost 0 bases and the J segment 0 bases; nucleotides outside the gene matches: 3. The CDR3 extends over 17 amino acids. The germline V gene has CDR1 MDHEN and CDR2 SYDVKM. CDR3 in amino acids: CASSLWAGGSNTGELFF. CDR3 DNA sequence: TGTGCCAGCAGTTTATGGGCGGGAGGTTCGAACACCGGGGAGCTGTTTTTT.

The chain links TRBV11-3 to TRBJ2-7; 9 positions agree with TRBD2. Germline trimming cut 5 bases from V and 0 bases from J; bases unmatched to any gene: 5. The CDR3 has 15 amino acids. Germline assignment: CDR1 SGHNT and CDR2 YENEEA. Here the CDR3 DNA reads TGTGCCAGCAGCCCCCAGCGGGAGGCCTCCTACGAGCAGTACTTC. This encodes CASSPQREASYEQYF.

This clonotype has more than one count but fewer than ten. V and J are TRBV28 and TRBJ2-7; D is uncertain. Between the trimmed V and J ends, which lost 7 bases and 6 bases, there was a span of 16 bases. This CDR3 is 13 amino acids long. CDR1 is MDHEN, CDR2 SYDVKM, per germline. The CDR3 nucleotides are TGTGCCAGCAAATACCACGTAGGCACCGAGCAGTACTTC. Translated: CASKYHVGTEQYF. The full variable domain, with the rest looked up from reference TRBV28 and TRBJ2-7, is DVKVTQSSRYLVKRTGEKVFLECVQDMDHENMFWYRQDPGLGLRLIYFSYDVKMKEKGDIPEGYSVSREKKERFSLILESASTNQTSMYLCASKYHVGTEQYFGPGTRLTVT.

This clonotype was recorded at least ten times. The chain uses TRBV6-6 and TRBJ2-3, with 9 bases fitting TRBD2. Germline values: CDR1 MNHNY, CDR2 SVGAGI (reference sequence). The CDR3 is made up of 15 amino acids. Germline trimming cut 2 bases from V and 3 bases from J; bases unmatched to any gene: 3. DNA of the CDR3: TGTGCCAGCAGTTACGAAGCGGGAGGTACAGATACGCAGTATTTT. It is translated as CASSYEAGGTDTQYF.

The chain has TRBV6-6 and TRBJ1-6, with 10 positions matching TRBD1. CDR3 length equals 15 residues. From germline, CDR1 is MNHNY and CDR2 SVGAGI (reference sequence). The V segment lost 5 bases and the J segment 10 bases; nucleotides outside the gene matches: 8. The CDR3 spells CASSGQGVRRSPLHF. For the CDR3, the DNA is TGTGCCAGCAGTGGACAGGGGGTCCGTAGGTCACCCCTCCACTTT.

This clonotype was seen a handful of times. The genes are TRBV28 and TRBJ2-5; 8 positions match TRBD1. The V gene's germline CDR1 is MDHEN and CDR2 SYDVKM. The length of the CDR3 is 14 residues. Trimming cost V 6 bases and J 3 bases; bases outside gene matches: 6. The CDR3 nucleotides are TGTGCCAGCAGGCCAGGGGGCCAAAAAGAGACCCAGTACTTC. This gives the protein CASRPGGQKETQYF.

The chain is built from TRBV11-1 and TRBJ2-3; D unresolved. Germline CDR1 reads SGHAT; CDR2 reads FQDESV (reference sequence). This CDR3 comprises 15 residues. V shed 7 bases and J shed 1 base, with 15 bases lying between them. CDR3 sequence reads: CASTLGHRGTDTQYF. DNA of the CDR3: TGTGCCAGCACCTTGGGCCATAGAGGCACAGATACGCAGTATTTT.

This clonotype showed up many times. The CDR3 region has the DNA TGCAGTGCCCCCGATCCGGACAGGGGCTACAATGAGCAGTTCTTC. This sequence encodes CSAPDPDRGYNEQFF. This chain connects TRBV20-1 to TRBJ2-1; 9 bases fit TRBD1. With V trimmed by 6 bases and J by 3 bases, 9 bases remained unmatched. Germline CDR1 DFQATT, CDR2 SNEGSKA (reference sequence). CDR3 size: 15 residues.

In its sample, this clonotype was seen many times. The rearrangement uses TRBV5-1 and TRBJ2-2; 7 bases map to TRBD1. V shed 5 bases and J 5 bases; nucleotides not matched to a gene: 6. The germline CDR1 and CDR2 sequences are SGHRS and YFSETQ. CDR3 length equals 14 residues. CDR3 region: CASSSGQVTGELFF. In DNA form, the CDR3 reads TGCGCCAGCAGTTCCGGACAGGTGACCGGGGAGCTGTTTTTT.

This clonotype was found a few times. CDR3: CASSLEGARNQPQHF. CDR3 nucleotides: TGTGCCAGCAGTTTGGAGGGGGCGCGCAATCAGCCCCAGCATTTT. The V call is TRBV28, the J call TRBJ1-5; the match to TRBD1 covers 7 bases. In germline, CDR1 is MDHEN, CDR2 SYDVKM. The junction had 4 bases not matched to a gene; V was cut back by 3 bases and J by 2 bases. The CDR3 runs 15 residues.

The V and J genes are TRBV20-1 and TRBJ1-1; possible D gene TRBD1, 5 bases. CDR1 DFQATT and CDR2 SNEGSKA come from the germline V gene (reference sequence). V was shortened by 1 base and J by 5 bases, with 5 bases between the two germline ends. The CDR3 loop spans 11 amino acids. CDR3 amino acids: CSARGGTEAFF. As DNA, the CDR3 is TGCAGTGCTAGAGGGGGGACTGAAGCTTTCTTT.

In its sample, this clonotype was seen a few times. In DNA, the CDR3 is TGTGCCAGCAGTACCTTAGCGGGAGCGGAGACCCAGTACTTC. It specifies CASSTLAGAETQYF. The chain uses TRBV2 and TRBJ2-5; TRBD2 aligns across 9 bases. Germline CDR1 SNHLY, CDR2 FYNNEI. Trimming removed 5 bases from V and 5 bases from J; junction bases left unmatched: 6. The CDR3 spans 14 residues.

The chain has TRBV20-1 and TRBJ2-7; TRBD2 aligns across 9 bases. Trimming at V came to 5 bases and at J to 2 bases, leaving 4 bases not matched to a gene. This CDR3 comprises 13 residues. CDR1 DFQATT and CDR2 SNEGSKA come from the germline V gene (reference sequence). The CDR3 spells CSAPSGTPYEQYF. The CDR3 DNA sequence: TGCAGTGCTCCTAGCGGGACTCCCTACGAGCAGTACTTC.

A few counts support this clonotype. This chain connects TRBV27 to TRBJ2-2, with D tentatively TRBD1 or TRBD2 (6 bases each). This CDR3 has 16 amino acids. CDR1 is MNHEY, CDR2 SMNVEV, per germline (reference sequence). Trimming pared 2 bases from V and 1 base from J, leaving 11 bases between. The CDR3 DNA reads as TGTGCCAGCAGTTTAGGGGCGGGACAGAACACCGGGGAGCTGTTTTTT. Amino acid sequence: CASSLGAGQNTGELFF.

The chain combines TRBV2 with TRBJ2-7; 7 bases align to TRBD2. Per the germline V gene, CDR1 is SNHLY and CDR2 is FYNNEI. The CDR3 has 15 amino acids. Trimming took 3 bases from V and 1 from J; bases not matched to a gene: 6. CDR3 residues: CASSEGGTTSYEQYF. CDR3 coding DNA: TGTGCCAGCAGTGAGGGGGGGACTACGTCCTACGAGCAGTACTTC.

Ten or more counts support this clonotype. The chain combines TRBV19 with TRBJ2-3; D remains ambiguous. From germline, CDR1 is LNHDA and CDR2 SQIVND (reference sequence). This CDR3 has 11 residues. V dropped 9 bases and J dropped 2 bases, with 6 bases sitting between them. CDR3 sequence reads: CASSITDTQYF. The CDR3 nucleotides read TGTGCCAGCAGCATCACAGATACGCAGTATTTT.

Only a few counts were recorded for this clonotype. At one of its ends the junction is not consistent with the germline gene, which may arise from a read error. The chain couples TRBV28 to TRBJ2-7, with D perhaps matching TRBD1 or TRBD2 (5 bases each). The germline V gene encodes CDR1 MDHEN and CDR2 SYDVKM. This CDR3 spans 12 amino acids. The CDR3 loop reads CASSFLGTGSFF. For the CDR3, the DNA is TGTGCCAGCAGTTTTCTGGGGACGGGATCCTTTTTC.